The source of this T cell receptor (beta chain) is a study of T cells in Graves' hyperthyroidism and ophthalmopathy. With a duration under 2 months, the hyperthyroidism was newly diagnosed in patients aged 18 to 65. Preceding any ophthalmopathy symptoms, the blood sample dates from first hyperthyroidism diagnosis. This clonotype has more than one count but fewer than ten. Its target is not known. TCR beta CDR3 region amplification was performed from RNA transcripts. The HTBI set primed first-round TCR CDR3 RT-PCR. TCRdb called the multiplex PCR reads again in MiXCR, with one record for every CDR3 protein. The table includes over 700,000 distinct CDR3 sequences, around a sixth detected once. Points from the study as a whole: Ophthalmopathy could be told apart from stable hyperthyroidism with a 13 V-J model.

Germline V gene sequence: CDR1 MNHNS, CDR2 SASEGT. The CDR3 runs to 13 residues. V was trimmed by 4 bases and J by 7 bases, leaving 13 bases between them. Sequencing used blood. This clonotype was obtained from a woman aged 45-59 years with Graves' hyperthyroidism that later progressed to Graves' ophthalmopathy. This chain connects TRBV6-1 to TRBJ1-1; perhaps TRBD1 as D (6 bases). This chain's CDR3 is CASSVAGVDEAFF. As DNA, the CDR3 is TGTGCCAGCAGTGTAGCAGGGGTTGATGAAGCTTTCTTT.